One sample yielded the 16 T cell receptor beta chains listed below, sequenced in a study of cytomegalovirus exposure and HLA in healthy donors. The study ran its PCR with 60 Vbeta and 13 Jbeta primers. Measured with immunoSEQ multiplex PCR; TCRdb has only the in-frame clones, and not every one. The sample lists under 250,000 clones, about three quarters occurring once. The sample consisted of PBMCs. Source of these receptors: a male donor in good health and CMV-seronegative.

The gene calls are TRBV7-2 and TRBJ2-5; TRBD2 is a possible D gene (6 bases). The germline V and J ends were trimmed by 5 bases and 5 bases, with 12 bases remaining between them. CDR1 and CDR2 (germline): SGHTA, FQGNSA. The CDR3 runs to 13 residues. The CDR3 reads CASSRGRTETQYF. In DNA, the CDR3 is TGTGCCAGCAGCCGGGGGAGGACGGAGACCCAGTACTTC.

This clone was seen only once. The rearrangement links TRBV28 to TRBJ2-7; D ambiguous. The V end lost 5 bases, the J end lost 4 bases, and 21 bases lay between the germline ends. The CDR3 covers 16 residues. Germline loops: CDR1 MDHEN, CDR2 SYDVKM. CDR3 region: CASSTDTDIIKYEQYF. In nucleotides, the CDR3 is TGTGCCAGCAGTACAGATACTGACATTATTAAGTACGAGCAGTACTTC.

V is TRBV9 and J is TRBJ2-1; TRBD2 matches at 11 bases. There are 16 residues in the CDR3. Germline V gives CDR1 SGDLS, CDR2 YYNGEE. With V trimmed by 0 bases and J by 13 bases, 12 bases remained unmatched. CDR3 loop: CASSVAITSGGTVQFF. The CDR3, as DNA: TGTGCCAGCAGCGTAGCTATAACTAGCGGGGGTACGGTACAGTTCTTC.

V is TRBV7-9 and J is TRBJ2-4; TRBD2 aligns across 8 bases. J lost 1 base, V lost 3 bases, and 8 bases had no gene match. Looked up from germline, CDR1 is SEHNR and CDR2 is FQNEAQ (reference sequence). This CDR3 is 17 amino acids long. CDR3 sequence reads: CASSFDGLAVAKNIQYF. The CDR3 bases are TGTGCCAGCAGCTTCGACGGACTAGCTGTGGCCAAAAACATTCAGTACTTC.

This clone has a handful of counts. V usage is TRBV6-6 and J usage is TRBJ1-1, with unresolved D. The CDR3 is 12 residues long. Trimming pared 2 bases from V and 4 bases from J, leaving 5 bases between. Germline V gene sequence: CDR1 MNHNY, CDR2 SVGAGI (reference sequence). CDR3 bases: TGTGCCAGCAGTTACGGCGGCACTGAAGCTTTCTTT. This gives the protein CASSYGGTEAFF.

This clone was detected only once. The chain has TRBV6-6 and TRBJ1-1, with TRBD1 matching 10 bases. The CDR3 spans 11 residues. J gave up 6 bases and V 10 bases, and 2 bases lay outside the gene matches. CDR1 and CDR2 (germline): MNHNY, SVGAGI (reference sequence). The CDR3 is CAIGQGAEAFF. CDR3 sequence (DNA): TGTGCCATTGGACAGGGGGCTGAAGCTTTCTTT.

This chain joins TRBV18 and TRBJ1-3; D not resolved. This CDR3 is 15 amino acids long. V lost 3 bases and J 0 bases, leaving 9 bases between the germline ends. CDR1 is KGHSH, CDR2 LQKENI, per germline. CDR3 residues: CASSPDISSGNTIYF. CDR3 in DNA: TGTGCCAGCTCACCCGACATAAGCTCTGGAAACACCATATATTTT.

The rearrangement uses TRBV7-2 and TRBJ2-3, with 11 bases that match TRBD2. Germline values: CDR1 SGHTA, CDR2 FQGNSA. The CDR3 is 19 amino acids. Trimming took 0 bases from V and 0 from J; bases not matched to a gene: 8. The CDR3 region is CASSLAGLTSGGSTDTQYF. In nucleotides, the CDR3 is TGTGCCAGCAGCTTAGCGGGCTTAACTAGCGGGGGAAGCACAGATACGCAGTATTTT. Full variable domain (rest looked up from reference TRBV7-2 and TRBJ2-3): GAGVSQSPSNKVTEKGKDVELRCDPISGHTALYWYRQSLGQGLEFLIYFQGNSAPDKSGLPSDRFSAERTGGSVSTLTIQRTQQEDSAVYLCASSLAGLTSGGSTDTQYFGPGTRLTVL.

The rearrangement joins TRBV27 to TRBJ1-1; D unresolved. Germline V lookup: CDR1 MNHEY, CDR2 SMNVEV (reference sequence). V gave up 2 bases and J gave up 7 bases, with 14 bases separating them. There are 14 residues in the CDR3. CDR3 sequence reads: CASSLAGPGREAFF. The CDR3 bases are TGTGCCAGCAGTTTAGCGGGCCCGGGTCGTGAAGCTTTCTTT.

The genes are TRBV6-6 and TRBJ1-5; possible D gene TRBD1, 6 bases. The germline V gene encodes CDR1 MNHNY and CDR2 SVGAGI (reference sequence). CDR3 length: 15 residues. V lost 6 bases and J 0 bases, leaving 12 bases between the germline ends. The chain's CDR3 is CASRRGGYSNQPQHF. The CDR3 bases are TGTGCCAGCAGGCGGGGGGGCTATAGCAATCAGCCCCAGCATTTT.

The chain joins TRBV10-3 to TRBJ2-3, with D uncertain. Trimming stripped 1 base from V and 5 bases from J, with 7 bases between. CDR1 is ENHRY and CDR2 is SYGVKD in the germline V gene. The CDR3 runs to 13 residues. For the CDR3, the DNA is TGTGCCATCAGTGAGTTGTCCAGAGATACGCAGTATTTT. It translates to CAISELSRDTQYF.

This chain uses TRBV14 with TRBJ1-1; 7 bases fit TRBD1. The CDR3 totals 13 residues. Germline V gives CDR1 SGHDN, CDR2 FVKESK. The trim removed 4 bases at V and 6 bases at J, leaving 5 bases unmatched. The CDR3 protein is CASSPWTGPEAFF. The CDR3 DNA sequence: TGTGCCAGCAGCCCCTGGACAGGACCTGAAGCTTTCTTT.

The J gene is TRBJ1-4, the V gene TRBV5-4; TRBD1 matches 7 bases. Trimming removed 1 base from V and 7 bases from J; junction bases left unmatched: 4. CDR3 length: 14 residues. Germline CDR1 and CDR2: SGHNT and YYREEE (reference sequence). CDR3 sequence reads: CASSLNRGGEKLFF. CDR3 sequence (DNA): TGTGCCAGCAGCTTGAACAGGGGAGGTGAAAAACTGTTTTTT.

The V and J genes are TRBV27 and TRBJ2-3; 8 nucleotides line up with TRBD2. In germline, CDR1 is MNHEY, CDR2 SMNVEV (reference sequence). CDR3 length equals 15 residues. V lost 2 bases, J lost 6 bases, and 7 bases stayed unmatched. CDR3 sequence: CASSLDRRGADTQYF. The CDR3 DNA follows: TGTGCCAGCAGTTTAGATAGGCGGGGGGCCGATACGCAGTATTTT.

The gene calls are TRBV4-3 and TRBJ1-4, with D uncertain. Trimming left V 4 bases short and J 3 bases short, with 12 bases between. Germline-derived CDR1 and CDR2 are LGHNA and YSLEER. This CDR3 spans 15 amino acids. The CDR3 sequence: CASSLENGANEKLFF. Written as DNA, the CDR3 is TGCGCCAGCAGCCTGGAGAATGGAGCTAATGAAAAACTGTTTTTT.

The chain couples TRBV11-2 to TRBJ1-2; TRBD1 matches at 8 bases. J lost 4 bases, V lost 5 bases, and 3 bases had no gene match. Germline lookup yields CDR1 SGHAT and CDR2 FQNNGV. The length of the CDR3 is 13 residues. This CDR3 is CASSVGQGYGYTF. In DNA, the CDR3 is TGTGCCAGCAGCGTTGGACAGGGCTATGGCTACACCTTC.